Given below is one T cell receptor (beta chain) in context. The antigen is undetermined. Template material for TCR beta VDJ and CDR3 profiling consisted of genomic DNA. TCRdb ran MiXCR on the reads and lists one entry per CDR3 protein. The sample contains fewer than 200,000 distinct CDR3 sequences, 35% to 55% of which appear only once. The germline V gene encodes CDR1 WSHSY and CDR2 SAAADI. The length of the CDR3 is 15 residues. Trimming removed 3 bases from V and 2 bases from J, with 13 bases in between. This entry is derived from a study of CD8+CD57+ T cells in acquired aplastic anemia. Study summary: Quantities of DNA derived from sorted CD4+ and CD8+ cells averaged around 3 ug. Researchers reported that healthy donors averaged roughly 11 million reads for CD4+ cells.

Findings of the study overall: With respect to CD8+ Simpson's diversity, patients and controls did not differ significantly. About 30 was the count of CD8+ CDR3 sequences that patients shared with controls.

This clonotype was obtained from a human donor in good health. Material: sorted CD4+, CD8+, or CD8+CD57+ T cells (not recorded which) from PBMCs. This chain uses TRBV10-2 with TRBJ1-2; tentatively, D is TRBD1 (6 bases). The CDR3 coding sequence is TGCGCCAGCAGTGACAGGGGTTCTGGAAACTATGGCTACACCTTC. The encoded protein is CASSDRGSGNYGYTF.